This TCR beta chain was captured in a study of blood T cell repertoires in COVID-19. The wider study: In each case, the material was cDNA or gDNA derived from T cells, B-cell-depleted T cells, or PBMCs.

Germline values: CDR1 SGHVS, CDR2 FQNEAQ. The CDR3 spans 15 residues. V lost 5 bases and J 7 bases, leaving 17 bases between the germline ends. Measured with immunoSEQ multiplex PCR; TCRdb has only the in-frame clones, and not every one. The repertoire holds about 440,000 clones, with approximately 90% as singletons. The origin of this receptor is a woman between 50 and 59 years old with COVID-19, enrolled during active disease. The source material was peripheral blood. The chain uses TRBV7-8 and TRBJ1-4; a weak D match, TRBD1 (6 bases). In DNA, the CDR3 is TGTGCCAGCAGCCCCTATGGGCAGGGGACTGAAAAACTGTTTTTT. This encodes CASSPYGQGTEKLFF.